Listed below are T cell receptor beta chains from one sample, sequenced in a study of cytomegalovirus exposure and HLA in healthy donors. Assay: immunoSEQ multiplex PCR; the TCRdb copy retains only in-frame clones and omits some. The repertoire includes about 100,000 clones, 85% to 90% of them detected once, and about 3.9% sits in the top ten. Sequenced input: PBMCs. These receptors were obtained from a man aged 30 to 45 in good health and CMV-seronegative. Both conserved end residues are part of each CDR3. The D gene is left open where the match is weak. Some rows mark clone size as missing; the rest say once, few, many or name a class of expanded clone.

TGTGCCAGCAGGCGCCTTTGGCTCCCACAAGGGGGTCGGTCCTACGAGCAGTACTTC	CASRRLWLPQGGRSYEQYF	TRBV27	TRBJ2-7	NA	NA
TGTGCCAGCAGTTTACCAGGGGAAGCTTTCTTT	CASSLPGEAFF	TRBV28	TRBJ1-1	NA	NA
TGTGCCAGCACCCTATCCCGAGACACCGGGGAGCTGTTTTTT	CASTLSRDTGELFF	TRBV2	TRBJ2-2	NA	NA
TGTGCCAGCTCACCATATGAGACAAGGGGTGAAGATACGCAGTATTTT	CASSPYETRGEDTQYF	TRBV18	TRBJ2-3	NA	NA
TGTGCCAGCACAAGAGACAGGGACTCCTACGAGCAGTACTTC	CASTRDRDSYEQYF	TRBV7-8	TRBJ2-7	TRBD1	NA
TGTGCCAGCAGGGATCAGAGAGGGGCTTTCTTT	CASRDQRGAFF	TRBV6-5	TRBJ1-1	NA	NA
TGTGCCTGGACCGACCCTCATAGCGGGAGTACGCCCGGGGAGCTGTTTTTT	CAWTDPHSGSTPGELFF	TRBV30	TRBJ2-2	TRBD2	few
TGTGCCAGCAGCCACGCCAAGGAAGCCCGAGGCACTGAAGCTTTCTTT	CASSHAKEARGTEAFF	TRBV4-2	TRBJ1-1	NA	NA
TGTGCCAGCAGCCAAGATGGAGGGGGCCCCTACAATGAGCAGTTCTTC	CASSQDGGGPYNEQFF	TRBV4-2	TRBJ2-1	NA	NA
TGTGCCAGCAGCTTAACGGGACTAGGGGAGCAGTACTTC	CASSLTGLGEQYF	TRBV7-3	TRBJ2-7	TRBD2	NA
TGTGCCAGTAGTGCCCGTGGGCGCGGGTCTCAAGAGACCCAGTACTTC	CASSARGRGSQETQYF	TRBV19	TRBJ2-5	NA	NA